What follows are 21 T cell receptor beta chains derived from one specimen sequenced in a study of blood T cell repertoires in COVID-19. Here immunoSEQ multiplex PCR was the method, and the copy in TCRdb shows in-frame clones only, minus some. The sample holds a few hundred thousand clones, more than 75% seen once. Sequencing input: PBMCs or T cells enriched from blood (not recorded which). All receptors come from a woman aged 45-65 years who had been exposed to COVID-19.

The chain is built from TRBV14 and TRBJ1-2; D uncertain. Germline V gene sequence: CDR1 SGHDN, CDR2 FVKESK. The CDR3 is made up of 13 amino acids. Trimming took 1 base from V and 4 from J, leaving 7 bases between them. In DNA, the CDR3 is TGTGCCAGCAGCCAAGCCGCGGGCTATGGCTACACCTTC. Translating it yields CASSQAAGYGYTF.

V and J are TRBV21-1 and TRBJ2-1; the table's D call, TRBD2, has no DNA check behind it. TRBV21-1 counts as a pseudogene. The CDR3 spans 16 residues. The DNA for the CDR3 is TGTGCCAGCAGCCCCTCCGGGAGCCGCTCCTACAATGAGCAGTTCTTC. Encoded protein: CASSPSGSRSYNEQFF.

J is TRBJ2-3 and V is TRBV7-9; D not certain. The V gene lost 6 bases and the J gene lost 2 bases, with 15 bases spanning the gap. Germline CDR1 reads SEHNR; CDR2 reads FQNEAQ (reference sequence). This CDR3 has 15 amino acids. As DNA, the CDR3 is TGTGCCAGCAGTAACAGACCCACAACCACAGATACGCAGTATTTT. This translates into CASSNRPTTTDTQYF.

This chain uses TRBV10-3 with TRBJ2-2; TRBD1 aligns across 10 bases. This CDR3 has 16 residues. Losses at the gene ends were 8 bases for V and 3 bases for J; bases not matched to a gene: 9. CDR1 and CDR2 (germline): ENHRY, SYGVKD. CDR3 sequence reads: CAILVSGTGDTGELFF. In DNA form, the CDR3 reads TGTGCCATCCTGGTATCCGGGACAGGGGACACCGGGGAGCTGTTTTTT.

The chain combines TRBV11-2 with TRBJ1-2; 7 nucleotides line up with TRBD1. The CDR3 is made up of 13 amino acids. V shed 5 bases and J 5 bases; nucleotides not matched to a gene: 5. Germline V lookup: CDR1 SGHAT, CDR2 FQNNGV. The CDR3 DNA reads TGTGCCAGCAGCCAGGGGGGTGTTTATGGCTACACCTTC. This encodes CASSQGGVYGYTF.

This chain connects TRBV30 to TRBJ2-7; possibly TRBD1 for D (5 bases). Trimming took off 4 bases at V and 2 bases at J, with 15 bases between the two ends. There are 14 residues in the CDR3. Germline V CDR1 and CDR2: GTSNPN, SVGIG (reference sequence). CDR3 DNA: TGTGCCTGGAATAGCAGGGTGGGCCCCTACGAGCAGTACTTC. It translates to CAWNSRVGPYEQYF.

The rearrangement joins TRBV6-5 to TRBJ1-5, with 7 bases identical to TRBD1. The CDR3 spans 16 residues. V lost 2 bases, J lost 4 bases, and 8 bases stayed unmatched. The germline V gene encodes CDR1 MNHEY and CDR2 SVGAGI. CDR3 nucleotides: TGTGCCAGCAGTTACACCCCCGACAGGGTAAATCAGCCCCAGCATTTT. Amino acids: CASSYTPDRVNQPQHF.

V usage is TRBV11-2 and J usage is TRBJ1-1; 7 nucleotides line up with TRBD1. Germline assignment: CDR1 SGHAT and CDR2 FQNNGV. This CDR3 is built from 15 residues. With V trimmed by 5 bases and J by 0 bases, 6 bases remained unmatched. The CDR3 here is CASSRDSSMNTEAFF. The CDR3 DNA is TGTGCCAGCAGCAGGGACAGTTCGATGAACACTGAAGCTTTCTTT.

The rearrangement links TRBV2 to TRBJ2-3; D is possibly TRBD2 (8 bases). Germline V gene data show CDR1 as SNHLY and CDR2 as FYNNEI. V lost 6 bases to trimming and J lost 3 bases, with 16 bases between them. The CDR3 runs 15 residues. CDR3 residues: CASSFGRGRTDTQYF. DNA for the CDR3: TGTGCCAGCAGCTTCGGGAGGGGGCGTACAGATACGCAGTATTTT.

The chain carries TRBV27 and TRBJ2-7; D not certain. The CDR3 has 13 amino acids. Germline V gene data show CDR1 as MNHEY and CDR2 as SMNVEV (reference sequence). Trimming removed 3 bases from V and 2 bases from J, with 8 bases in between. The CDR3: CASSLGPTYEQYF. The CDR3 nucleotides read TGTGCCAGCAGTTTGGGCCCCACCTACGAGCAGTACTTC.

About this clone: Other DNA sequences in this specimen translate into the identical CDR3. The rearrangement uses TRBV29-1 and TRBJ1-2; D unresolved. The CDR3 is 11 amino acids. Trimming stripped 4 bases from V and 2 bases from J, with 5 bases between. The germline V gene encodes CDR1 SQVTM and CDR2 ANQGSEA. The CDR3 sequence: CSVGRNYGYTF. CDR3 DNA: TGCAGCGTTGGCAGGAACTATGGCTACACCTTC.

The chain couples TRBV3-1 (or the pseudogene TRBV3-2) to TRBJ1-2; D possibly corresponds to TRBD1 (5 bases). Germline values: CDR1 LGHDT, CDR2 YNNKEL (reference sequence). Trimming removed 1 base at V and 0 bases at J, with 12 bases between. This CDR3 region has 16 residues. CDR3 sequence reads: CASSQVAGTSNYGYTF. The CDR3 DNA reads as TGTGCCAGCAGCCAAGTTGCAGGGACTTCTAACTATGGCTACACCTTC.

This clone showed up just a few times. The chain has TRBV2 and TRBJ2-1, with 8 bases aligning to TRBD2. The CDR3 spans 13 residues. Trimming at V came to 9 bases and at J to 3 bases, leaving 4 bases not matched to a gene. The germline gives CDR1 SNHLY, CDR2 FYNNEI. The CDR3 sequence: CASSSGDYNEQFF. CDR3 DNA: TGTGCCAGTAGTAGCGGGGACTACAATGAGCAGTTCTTC.

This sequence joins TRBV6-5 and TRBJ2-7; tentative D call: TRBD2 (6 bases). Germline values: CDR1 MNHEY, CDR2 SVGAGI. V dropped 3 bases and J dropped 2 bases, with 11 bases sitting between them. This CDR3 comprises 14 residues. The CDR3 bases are TGTGCCAGCAGTTATCACAGGAGGGCCTACGAGCAGTACTTC. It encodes CASSYHRRAYEQYF.

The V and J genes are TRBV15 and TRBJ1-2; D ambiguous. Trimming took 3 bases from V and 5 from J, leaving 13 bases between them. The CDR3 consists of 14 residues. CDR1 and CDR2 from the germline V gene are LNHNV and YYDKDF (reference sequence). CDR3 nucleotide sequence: TGTGCCACCAGCAGTCATGGCCTTCCTTATGGCTACACCTTC. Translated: CATSSHGLPYGYTF.

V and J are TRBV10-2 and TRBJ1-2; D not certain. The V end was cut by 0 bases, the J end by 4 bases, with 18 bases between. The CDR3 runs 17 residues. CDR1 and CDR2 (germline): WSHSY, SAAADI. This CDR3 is CASSESGGRKLLYGYTF. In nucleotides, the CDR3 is TGCGCCAGCAGTGAGTCCGGAGGGCGTAAATTGCTCTATGGCTACACCTTC.

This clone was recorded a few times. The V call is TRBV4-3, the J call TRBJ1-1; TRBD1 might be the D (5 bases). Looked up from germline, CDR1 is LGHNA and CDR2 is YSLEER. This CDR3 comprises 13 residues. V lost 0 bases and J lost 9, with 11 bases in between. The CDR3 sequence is CASSQDGGFKAFF. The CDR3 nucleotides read TGCGCCAGCAGCCAAGATGGGGGGTTTAAAGCTTTCTTT.

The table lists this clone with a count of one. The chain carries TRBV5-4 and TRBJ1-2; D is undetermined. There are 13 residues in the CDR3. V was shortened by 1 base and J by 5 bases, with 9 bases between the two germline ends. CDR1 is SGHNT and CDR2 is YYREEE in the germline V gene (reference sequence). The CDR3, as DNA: TGTGCCAGCAGCTTGACGAGAGGTTATGGCTACACCTTC. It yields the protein CASSLTRGYGYTF.

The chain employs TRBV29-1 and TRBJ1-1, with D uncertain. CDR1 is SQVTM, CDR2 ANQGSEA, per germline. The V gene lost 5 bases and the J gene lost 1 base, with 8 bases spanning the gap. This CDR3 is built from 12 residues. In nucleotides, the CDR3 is TGCAGCGTTTCCAACTCGAACACTGAAGCTTTCTTT. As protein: CSVSNSNTEAFF.

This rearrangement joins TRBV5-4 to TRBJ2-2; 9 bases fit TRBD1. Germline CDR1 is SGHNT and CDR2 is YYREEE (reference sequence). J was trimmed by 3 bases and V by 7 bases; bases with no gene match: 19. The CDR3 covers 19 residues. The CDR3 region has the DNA TGTGCCAGCTACATTTCCCACCGGGACAGGGCCTTAGACACCGGGGAGCTGTTTTTT. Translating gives CASYISHRDRALDTGELFF.

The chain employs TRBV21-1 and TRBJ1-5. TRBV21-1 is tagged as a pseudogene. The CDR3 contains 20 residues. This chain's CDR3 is CASSKVNGGAQGLSNQPQHF. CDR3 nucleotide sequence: TGTGCCAGCAGCAAAGTCAACGGAGGGGCGCAGGGCTTAAGCAATCAGCCCCAGCATTTT.